These T cell receptor beta chains were read from a single sample in a study of Graves' ophthalmopathy and Graves' hyperthyroidism. TCRdb reprocessed the multiplex PCR reads with MiXCR, giving one entry per CDR3 protein. The sample has 620,000 or so distinct CDR3 sequences; 22% are singletons. The specimen sequenced was peripheral blood. The receptors derive from a woman aged 18-29 years with stable Graves' hyperthyroidism. Some clones in this sample may be carry-over from other donors' samples. CDR3s include the opening cysteine and the closing phenylalanine or tryptophan. Each record gives: V gene, D gene, J gene, clone size, CDR3 protein, CDR3 DNA. A D gene is named only where the DNA matches it firmly. Expanded clones get a size class; other rows say once, few or many, or leave the size out.

>TRBV6-5|.|TRBJ2-7|many
CASSPRGPYEQYF
TGTGCCAGCAGTCCTCGGGGTCCCTACGAGCAGTACTTC
>TRBV7-9|.|TRBJ2-7|many
CASSLANLGPSYEQYF
TGTGCCAGCAGCTTAGCCAACCTGGGGCCTTCCTACGAGCAGTACTTC
>TRBV5-1|TRBD1|TRBJ1-1|many
CASSLGQGYTEAFF
TGCGCCAGCAGCCTGGGACAGGGTTACACTGAAGCTTTCTTT
>TRBV15|.|TRBJ2-5|few
CATSRAPVVETQYF
TGTGCCACCAGCAGAGCCCCAGTAGTGGAGACCCAGTACTTC
>TRBV12-5|.|TRBJ1-5|.
CASGAGSKNQPQHF
TGTGCTAGTGGTGCCGGGTCTAAAAATCAGCCCCAGCATTTT
>TRBV30|.|TRBJ2-7|.
CAWSRTDTGEQYF
TGTGCCTGGAGTCGGACCGACACCGGGGAGCAGTACTTC
>TRBV12-3/TRBV12-4|.|TRBJ2-5|many
CASRRSGETQYF
TGTGCCAGCAGACGATCTGGGGAGACCCAGTACTTC
>TRBV19|TRBD1|TRBJ1-5|.
CASSIGDRVNQPQHF
TGTGCCAGTAGTATTGGGGACAGGGTCAATCAGCCCCAGCATTTT
>TRBV4-1|.|TRBJ1-5|many
CASSQEIRLQPQHF
TGCGCCAGCAGCCAAGAGATCCGGTTGCAGCCCCAGCATTTT
>TRBV18|.|TRBJ2-7|once
CASSPSTDSSYEQYF
TGTGCCAGCTCACCAAGTACAGATAGCTCCTACGAGCAGTACTTC
>TRBV30|.|TRBJ1-1|many
CAWSRGLNTEAFF
TGTGCCTGGAGTCGGGGCTTGAACACTGAAGCTTTCTTT
>TRBV7-2|.|TRBJ2-5|many
CASSFSPRGIMETQYF
TGTGCCAGCAGCTTCTCTCCAAGGGGCATCATGGAGACCCAGTACTTC
>TRBV18|.|TRBJ1-1|.
CASSPPRQFGNTEAFF
TGTGCCAGCTCACCTCCTCGACAGTTTGGAAACACTGAAGCTTTCTTT
>TRBV10-3|.|TRBJ2-7|many
CAISERYEQYF
TGTGCCATCAGTGAGAGATACGAGCAGTACTTC
>TRBV3-1|.|TRBJ1-2|once
CASSQEGGLYGYTF
TGTGCCAGCAGCCAGGAAGGGGGGCTCTATGGCTACACCTTC
>TRBV27|.|TRBJ2-2|.
CASSPFPAGELFF
TGTGCCAGCAGTCCATTTCCCGCCGGGGAGCTGTTTTTT
>TRBV29-1|TRBD1|TRBJ1-1|many
CSVILTGLGTEAFF
TGCAGCGTTATACTGACAGGGCTGGGCACTGAAGCTTTCTTT
>TRBV30|.|TRBJ2-5|few
CAWSVKETQYF
TGTGCCTGGAGTGTAAAAGAGACCCAGTACTTC
>TRBV6-1|.|TRBJ2-7|.
CASTSIFTGFEDEQYF
TGTGCCAGCACCTCCATTTTTACAGGGTTTGAAGACGAGCAGTACTTC
>TRBV6-2/TRBV6-3|TRBD2|TRBJ2-2|many
CASSYSRGAGELFF
TGTGCCAGCAGTTACTCTCGGGGGGCCGGGGAGCTGTTTTTT
>TRBV20-1|TRBD2|TRBJ2-7|many
CSARGTSGSYEQYF
TGCAGTGCTAGAGGTACTAGCGGGAGTTACGAGCAGTACTTC
>TRBV19|TRBD1|TRBJ2-5|many
CATRDLGTETQETQYF
TGTGCCACCCGCGATTTGGGGACAGAAACCCAAGAGACCCAGTACTTC
>TRBV30|.|TRBJ2-7|many
CAWSDGSSYEQYF
TGTGCCTGGAGTGACGGCAGCTCCTACGAGCAGTACTTC
>TRBV20-1|.|TRBJ2-4|.
CSARAVAKNIQYF
TGCAGTGCTAGAGCGGTGGCCAAAAACATTCAGTACTTC
>TRBV5-1|TRBD2|TRBJ2-7|.
CASSFSGGANEQYF
TGCGCCAGCAGCTTTAGCGGGGGGGCCAACGAGCAGTACTTC
>TRBV12-3/TRBV12-4|.|TRBJ1-5|.
CASIRGRRSDSQPQHF
TGTGCCAGCATCCGAGGGCGGCGGTCGGACAGTCAGCCCCAGCATTTT
>TRBV20-1|.|TRBJ1-1|many
CSGLLRARNTEAFF
TGCAGCGGCCTTTTGAGAGCGAGGAACACTGAAGCTTTCTTT
>TRBV12-5|TRBD1|TRBJ1-1|many
CASGRGDSNEAFF
TGTGCTAGTGGTCGAGGGGACAGCAATGAAGCTTTCTTT
>TRBV7-3|.|TRBJ2-5|many
CASSSGLQETQYF
TGTGCCAGCAGCTCCGGACTTCAAGAGACCCAGTACTTC
>TRBV12-3/TRBV12-4|.|TRBJ2-2|many
CASSLVSGTGELFF
TGTGCCAGCAGTTTAGTATCCGGGACCGGGGAGCTGTTTTTT
>TRBV28|.|TRBJ2-7|.
CASGGGGSSWEQYF
TGTGCCAGCGGGGGGGGCGGTAGCTCCTGGGAGCAGTACTTC
>TRBV20-1|TRBD2|TRBJ2-7|many
CSARDRLAGAGEQYF
TGCAGTGCTAGAGATAGGCTAGCGGGAGCAGGAGAGCAGTACTTC
>TRBV20-1|TRBD2|TRBJ2-2|.
CSAPGLGPSNTGELFF
TGCAGTGCCCCCGGACTAGGACCCTCGAACACCGGGGAGCTGTTTTTT
>TRBV11-2|TRBD1|TRBJ1-5|many
CASSQHGTGSQPQHF
TGTGCCAGCAGCCAGCATGGGACAGGGTCACAGCCCCAGCATTTT
>TRBV27|TRBD1|TRBJ1-1|few
CTSRTGLNTEALF
TGTACCAGCAGGACAGGGTTGAACACTGAAGCTCTCTTT
>TRBV6-1|TRBD1|TRBJ1-1|many
CASTGQVGGTEAFF
TGTGCCAGCACCGGACAGGTCGGGGGAACTGAAGCTTTCTTT
>TRBV28|TRBD1|TRBJ2-7|few
CASRYYRGSEQYF
TGTGCCAGCAGATACTACAGGGGTAGTGAGCAGTACTTC
>TRBV4-1|.|TRBJ1-1|.
CASSQEKGKNTEAFF
TGCGCCAGCAGCCAAGAGAAAGGGAAGAACACTGAAGCTTTCTTT
>TRBV2|.|TRBJ2-5|many
CASSEDSGGEETQYF
TGTGCCAGCAGTGAAGATTCTGGCGGGGAAGAGACCCAGTACTTC
>TRBV2|TRBD2|TRBJ2-7|many
CASTLTSGASYEQYF
TGTGCCAGCACTTTGACTAGCGGGGCTTCCTACGAGCAGTACTTC
>TRBV6-1|TRBD1|TRBJ1-6|many
CASSSGTGENSPLHF
TGTGCCAGCAGCAGCGGGACAGGAGAAAATTCACCCCTCCACTTT
>TRBV6-2/TRBV6-3|TRBD1|TRBJ1-3|once
CASSYTNYWTGLAGNTIYF
TGTGCCAGCAGTTACACAAACTATTGGACAGGGTTGGCCGGAAACACCATATATTTT
>TRBV2|.|TRBJ2-4|many
CASGRAEENIQYF
TGTGCCAGCGGCAGGGCGGAGGAAAACATTCAGTACTTC
>TRBV6-5|TRBD1|TRBJ1-6|many
CASSLSPQPRDSPYSPLHF
TGTGCCAGCAGTCTAAGCCCACAACCTCGGGACAGTCCTTATTCACCCCTCCACTTT
>TRBV20-1|TRBD1|TRBJ2-2|few
CSAPDRGDTGELFF
TGCAGTGCTCCGGACAGGGGTGACACCGGGGAGCTGTTTTTT